This T cell receptor (beta chain) was obtained from a study of beta chain features in type 1 diabetes listed by TCRdb under 2018. About the investigation overall: No differences in mean age, gender distribution, total cell number or subset yield were found between patients and healthy donors. Across all samples, 107,917,701 sorted cells were examined, and cell number per subset correlated strongly with RNA yield. The study compared the TCRB repertoires of sorted circulating CD4+ T cell subsets in recently diagnosed type 1 diabetes patients with those in matched healthy donors. Regulatory and stem cell-like memory subsets were obtained from only 8 patients and roughly eight healthy donors, while naive and central memory subsets were obtained from all 30 or so donors. Points the paper makes about the study in general: HLA sub-analyses involved small numbers of individuals, so any influence of HLA type on TCRB rearrangement remained unresolved. Naive, central memory and regulatory TCRB repertoires appeared to be more alike among patients than among healthy donors. In all four CD4+ subsets, TCRB CDR3 length was moderately but significantly shorter in type 1 diabetes patients. Fewer insertions and more nucleotide deletions at VDJ recombination sites were observed in patients with type 1 diabetes, implying thymic rearrangement abnormalities. Because cDNA rather than genomic DNA was sequenced, highly expressing activated cells could have been over-represented, although no difference in activation and CD3 levels was found between groups. Shorter templates might have been favored by PCR, but patient and control samples were amplified and corrected together, so both groups would have been affected equally by any skew.

Each donor gave one peripheral blood draw, averaging around 0.11 L, which was collected into heparinised tubes. Using a panel that included CD45RO, CCR7, CD25, CD127, CD95 and CD27, naive, central memory, regulatory and stem cell-like memory CD4+ T cells were sorted on a BD FACSAria II. Purity was above 95% for every sorted population. PBMCs were separated immediately by Lymphoprep density gradient centrifugation and were stained directly, without being cultured. Samples were stained and sorted in pairs, with one healthy donor and one patient per experiment, so that batch effects were minimized. Of note for this clone: Its antigen is currently not known. The record has no base qualities; no much larger clone is one base away.

The germline V gene supplies CDR1 MNHNS and CDR2 SASEGT. Including cysteine and phenylalanine, the CDR3 has 13 amino acids. Kept here is only the CDR3 DNA, which spans 39 bases and is read in frame from base 1. The junction carries 12 bases between V and J, which are trimmed by 6 bases and 7 bases respectively. The entire amount of isolated RNA was reverse transcribed using the High Capacity cDNA Reverse Transcription Kit, so the sequenced TCRB transcripts were expressed ones. Deep immunoSEQ sequencing was applied to naive, central memory and regulatory T cell samples, giving an average of roughly 3.5 million total reads per sample. Sorted cells were lysed in RLT buffer and RNA was extracted with DNase-treated RNeasy Micro or Mini kits, depending on cell number. To prevent cross-contamination, each cell subset was processed individually, whereas patient and healthy donor samples were processed jointly. The immunoSEQ multiplex PCR was used to amplify TCRB sequences from cDNA, generating 87-bp fragments that spanned the CDR3 region. Sequencing of the amplicons was done on the Illumina HiSeq platform. The paper's data handling went like this. PCR bias was computationally corrected using synthetic template baselines, reads within Hamming distance 2 were collapsed, and singletons that could not be merged were discarded. Reads were aligned against IMGT so that V, D and J genes, CDR3 length and insertions or deletions at six rearrangement sites could be assigned. Within each subset, clonotype counts were normalized to the number of sorted cells before true diversity and Gini coefficients were calculated with the tcR R package. Repertoire sharing was quantified using the overlap coefficient calculated on TCRB nucleotide sequences. TCRdb stores this immuneACCESS table with in-frame sequences only. Part of the clones is absent; in the studies checked, under half of the shortfall reflects unresolved V genes, and no reason is known for the rest. That table furnishes V, J and clone size, whereas the DNA furnished D and trimming. The sample data list over 120,000 clones, and more than 10% of these were observed just once. The ten largest clones represent 1.3% of the sample.

The V and J genes are TRBV6-1 and TRBJ1-4; the D gene is not confidently resolved. The source is a man aged 18 to 35 with type 1 diabetes. The sequenced sample was central memory CD4+ T cells from blood. The CDR3 region reads CASREVLSEKLFF. The sequence in DNA is TGTGCCAGCAGGGAGGTCCTGAGTGAAAAACTGTTTTTT.